Each of the 10 T cell receptor beta chains below was sequenced from the same sample in a study of beta chain features in type 1 diabetes. Reverse transcription of all isolated RNA meant that expressed TCRB transcripts were sequenced. Sequenced by immunoSEQ multiplex PCR; TCRdb stores in-frame clones only, minus some. The sample holds 300,000 to 450,000 clones; approximately 12% are singletons and the top ten take about 0.017%. Sequenced sample: naive CD4+ T cells from blood. The receptors here all came from a man between 18 and 35 years old in good health.

The chain is built from TRBV15 and TRBJ1-2, with D perhaps matching TRBD1 (6 bases). CDR3 length: 13 amino acids. Germline-derived CDR1 and CDR2 are LNHNV and YYDKDF (reference sequence). V lost 4 bases and J lost 5, with 11 bases in between. CDR3 in DNA: TGTGCCACCAGCATTCAAGGACAGTATGGCTACACCTTC. Protein: CATSIQGQYGYTF.

The CDR3 nucleotides read TGTGCCAGCAGTTACGCCGCGGGACAGGGGGGGTACGAGCAGTACTTC. Its protein product is CASSYAAGQGGYEQYF. The V and J genes are TRBV6-6 and TRBJ2-7, with 11 nucleotides matching TRBD1. Trimming removed 2 bases from V and 4 bases from J; junction bases left unmatched: 7. The CDR3 spans 16 residues. CDR1 MNHNY and CDR2 SVGAGI come from the germline V gene (reference sequence).

The rearrangement uses TRBV4-3 and TRBJ2-3; 12 bases are a match to TRBD2. The CDR3 spans 16 residues. J gave up 6 bases and V 0 bases, and 4 bases lay outside the gene matches. Germline V gene data show CDR1 as LGHNA and CDR2 as YSLEER. The chain's CDR3 is CASSQELAGGFDTQYF. DNA for the CDR3: TGCGCCAGCAGCCAAGAGCTAGCGGGAGGGTTTGATACGCAGTATTTT.

The rearrangement links TRBV30 to TRBJ1-2, with a possible D match to TRBD1 (6 bases). The CDR3 totals 13 residues. CDR1 is GTSNPN and CDR2 is SVGIG in the germline V gene (reference sequence). The V end lost 3 bases, the J end lost 4 bases, and 12 bases lay between the germline ends. The CDR3 here is CAWRDSLSYGYTF. DNA for the CDR3: TGTGCCTGGAGGGACAGCCTATCCTATGGCTACACCTTC. Filled out from reference TRBV30 and TRBJ1-2, the complete variable domain reads SQTIHQWPATLVQPVGSPLSLECTVEGTSNPNLYWYRQAAGRGLQLLFYSVGIGQISSEVPQNLSASRPQDRQFILSSKKLLLSDSGFYLCAWRDSLSYGYTFGSGTRLTVV.

V gene TRBV18 combines with J gene TRBJ2-3; D remains unclear. Germline assignment: CDR1 KGHSH and CDR2 LQKENI. Trimming left V 6 bases short and J 3 bases short, with 7 bases between. The CDR3 is made up of 12 amino acids. The chain's CDR3 is CASSTYTDTQYF. The CDR3 bases are TGTGCCAGCTCCACCTATACAGATACGCAGTATTTT.

This clone has more than one count but fewer than ten. The CDR3 region is CASSAGDTLDEAFF. CDR3 in DNA: TGTGCCAGCAGCGCCGGGGATACACTAGATGAAGCTTTCTTT. V is TRBV25-1 and J is TRBJ1-1; D gene uncertain. V was clipped by 6 bases and J by 7 bases, with 18 bases between them. Germline CDR1 reads MGHDK; CDR2 reads SYGVNS. The CDR3 spans 14 residues.

In its sample, this clone was seen a few times. The V and J genes are TRBV7-2 and TRBJ2-7; tentatively, D is TRBD2 (5 bases). The CDR3 runs to 14 residues. Germline V CDR1 and CDR2: SGHTA, FQGNSA. V gave up 5 bases and J gave up 1 base, with 12 bases separating them. CDR3 bases: TGTGCCAGCAGCCTTAGCAGCGGATCCTACGAGCAGTACTTC. It is translated as CASSLSSGSYEQYF.

V usage is TRBV6-5 and J usage is TRBJ2-1; 14 bases are shared with TRBD2. The CDR3 totals 14 residues. The ends lost 2 bases at V and 13 bases at J; junction bases unmatched: 4. Germline V gene data show CDR1 as MNHEY and CDR2 as SVGAGI. CDR3 protein: CASSYVGTSGSQFF. For the CDR3, the DNA is TGTGCCAGCAGTTACGTGGGGACTAGCGGGAGTCAGTTCTTC.

The rearrangement links TRBV4-2 to TRBJ2-3; 10 bases are a match to TRBD2. V was pared by 0 bases and J by 4 bases, with 7 bases of the junction left unmatched. CDR1 is LGHNA, CDR2 YNFKEQ, per germline. This CDR3 is built from 17 residues. This chain's CDR3 is CASSQDPVAGGADTQYF. In nucleotides, the CDR3 is TGTGCCAGCAGCCAAGATCCGGTAGCGGGGGGTGCAGATACGCAGTATTTT.

The V gene is TRBV7-2, the J gene TRBJ2-5; 13 bases map to TRBD2. Germline V gene lookup returns CDR1 SGHTA and CDR2 FQGNSA. With V trimmed by 4 bases and J by 5 bases, 4 bases remained unmatched. This CDR3 contains 15 residues. The CDR3 nucleotides read TGTGCCAGCAGCTCCACTAGCGGGAGGGGGGAGACCCAGTACTTC. As protein: CASSSTSGRGETQYF.